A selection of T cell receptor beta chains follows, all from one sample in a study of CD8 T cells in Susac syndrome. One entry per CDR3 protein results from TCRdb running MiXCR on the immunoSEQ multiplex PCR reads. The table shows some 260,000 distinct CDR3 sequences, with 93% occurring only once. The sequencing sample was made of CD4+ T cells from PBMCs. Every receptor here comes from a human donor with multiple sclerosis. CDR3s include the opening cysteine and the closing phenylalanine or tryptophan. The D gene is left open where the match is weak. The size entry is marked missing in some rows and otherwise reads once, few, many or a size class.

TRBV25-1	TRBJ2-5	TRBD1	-	TGTGCCAGCAGTGAACAGCGACAGGGTCGAGAGACCCAGTACTTC	CASSEQRQGRETQYF
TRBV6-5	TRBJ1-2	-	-	TGTGCCAGCAGACGCAGGGAGGGTCGCTACACCTTC	CASRRREGRYTF
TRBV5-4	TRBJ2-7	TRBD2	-	TGTGCCAGCAGCGCCTCCTTAGCGGGGGGCACCTACGAGCAGTACTTC	CASSASLAGGTYEQYF
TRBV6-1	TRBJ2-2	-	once	TGTGCCAGCACCCAAGGGAGTGGTAGGGCAAACACCGGGGAGCTGTTTTTT	CASTQGSGRANTGELFF
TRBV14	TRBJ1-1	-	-	TGTGCCAGCAGCCCCCTGAAGGGGATGGTCTCTGAAGCTTTCTTT	CASSPLKGMVSEAFF
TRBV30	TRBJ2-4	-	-	TGTGCCTGGAGTGGTATAGGGGGTGGCATTCAGTACTTC	CAWSGIGGGIQYF
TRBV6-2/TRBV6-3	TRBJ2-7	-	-	TGTGCCAGCAGTTACTCCCCCCCCGGCTCCTACGAGCAGTACTTC	CASSYSPPGSYEQYF
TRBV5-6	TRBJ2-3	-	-	TGTGCCAGCAGCTTGGACTTCCGCACAGATACGCAGTATTTT	CASSLDFRTDTQYF
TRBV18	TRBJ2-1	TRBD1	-	TGTGCCAGCTCACCAAACAGGGGAAAGGATTACAATGAGCAGTTCTTC	CASSPNRGKDYNEQFF
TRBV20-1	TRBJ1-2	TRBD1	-	TGCAGTGCTAGAGTTGCAGAACTTGGGACAGGACGTCCTAACTATGGCTACACCTTC	CSARVAELGTGRPNYGYTF
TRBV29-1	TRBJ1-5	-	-	TGCAGCGTTGGGACGGTTGGACAGCCCCAGCATTTT	CSVGTVGQPQHF
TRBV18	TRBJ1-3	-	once	TGTGCCAGCTCACCAGTCGAACGCTCTGGAAACACCATATATTTT	CASSPVERSGNTIYF
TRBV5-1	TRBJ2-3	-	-	TGCGCCAGCAGTACAGTCATAGGGACAGATACGCAGTATTTT	CASSTVIGTDTQYF
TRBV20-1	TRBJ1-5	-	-	TGCAGTGCTAGAATAAACGAGGGCAATCAGCCCCAGCATTTT	CSARINEGNQPQHF
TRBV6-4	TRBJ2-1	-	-	TGTGCCAGCAGTGAATTACAGGGAAGGCAGTTCTTC	CASSELQGRQFF
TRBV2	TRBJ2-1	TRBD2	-	TGTGCCAGCAGTGAGCGGGAGCCCCCGTACAATGAGCAGTTCTTC	CASSEREPPYNEQFF
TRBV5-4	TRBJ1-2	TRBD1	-	TGTGCCAGCAGCTCGGGGACAGGGGGACTTGGCTACACCTTC	CASSSGTGGLGYTF
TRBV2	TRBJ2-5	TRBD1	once	TGTGCCAGCAGTGTACTTAGGACAGGGGCTCAAGAGACCCAGTACTTC	CASSVLRTGAQETQYF
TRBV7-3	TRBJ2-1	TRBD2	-	TGTGCCAGCAGCGCCAGGACTAGCGGGAACGGCGATGAGCAGTTCTTC	CASSARTSGNGDEQFF
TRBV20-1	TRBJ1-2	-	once	TGCAGTGCTAGAGAACCACATGGCTACACCTTC	CSAREPHGYTF
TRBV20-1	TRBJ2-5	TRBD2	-	TGCAGTGCTAGAGATATATCCAGCGGGGGGGATCCGAAGACCCAGTACTTC	CSARDISSGGDPKTQYF
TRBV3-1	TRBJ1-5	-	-	TGTGCCAGCAGCCAAGATGTTCGTAGCAATCAGCCCCAGCATTTT	CASSQDVRSNQPQHF
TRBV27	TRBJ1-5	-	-	TGTGCCAGCAGTTTCCCCAGACAGACTGGGTGGAATCAGCCCCAGCATTTT	CASSFPRQTGWNQPQHF
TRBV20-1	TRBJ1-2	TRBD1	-	TGCAGTGCGCCGGGACAGGGGGTACTACATGGCTACACCTTC	CSAPGQGVLHGYTF
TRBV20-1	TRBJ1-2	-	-	TGCAGTGCTAGAGATCTAAACGGAGGGGCCCCAGAGTATGGCTACACCTTC	CSARDLNGGAPEYGYTF
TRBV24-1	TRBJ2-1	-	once	TGTGCCACCAGTGGGCCAGGGCCCTCTTGGGATGAGCAGTTCTTC	CATSGPGPSWDEQFF
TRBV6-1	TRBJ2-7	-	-	TGTGCCAGCAGTGATTTAGTGGGGTTGGGATCCTACGAGCAGTACTTC	CASSDLVGLGSYEQYF
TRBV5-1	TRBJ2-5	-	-	TGCGCCAGCAGGGTTGGGATAGCGGTCCAAGAGACCCAGTACTTC	CASRVGIAVQETQYF
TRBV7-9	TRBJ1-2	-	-	TGTGCCAGCAGCCCACTCAACGTAGCTAACTATGGCTACACCTTC	CASSPLNVANYGYTF
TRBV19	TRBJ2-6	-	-	TGTGCCAGTAGCCCAGGGATAAGCTCTGGGGCCAACGTCCTGACTTTC	CASSPGISSGANVLTF
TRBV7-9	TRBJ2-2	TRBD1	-	TGTGCCAGCAGCGCCGGGACAGCGAACACCGGGGAGCTGTTTTTT	CASSAGTANTGELFF
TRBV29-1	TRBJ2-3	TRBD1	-	TGCAGCGTTGCGGCAGGGGGCTTTTCCGCAGATACGCAGTATTTT	CSVAAGGFSADTQYF
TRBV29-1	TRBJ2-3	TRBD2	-	TGCAGCGTTGGACTAGCGGGAGGCTATACGCAGTATTTT	CSVGLAGGYTQYF
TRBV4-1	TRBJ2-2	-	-	TGCGCCAGCAGCCTCCTCATGCCCCCGAACACCGGGGAGCTGTTTTTT	CASSLLMPPNTGELFF
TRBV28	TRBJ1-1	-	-	TGTGCCAGCAGTTCCGCCCCAAGGGGCGCTCATGAAGCTTTCTTT	CASSSAPRGAHEAFF
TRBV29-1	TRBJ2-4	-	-	TGCAGCGTCGAGGGGGGAAACCTAGCCAAAAACATTCAGTACTTC	CSVEGGNLAKNIQYF
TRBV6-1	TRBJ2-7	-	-	TGTGCCAGCAGTGAAGGAGGCAGCAACTACGAGCAGTACTTC	CASSEGGSNYEQYF
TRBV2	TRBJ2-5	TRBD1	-	TGTGCCAGCAGTGGGAACCAGGGGGCTAGAGAGACCCAGTACTTC	CASSGNQGARETQYF
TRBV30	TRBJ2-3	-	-	TGTGCCTGGAGCGGGAGAGACGCAGATACGCAGTATTTT	CAWSGRDADTQYF
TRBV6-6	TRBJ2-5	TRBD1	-	TGTGCCAGCAGTCGGACTGGGACAGGGAAAGAGACCCAGTACTTC	CASSRTGTGKETQYF
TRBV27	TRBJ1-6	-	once	TGTGCCAGCGGCTTAGGTCGGGGGAATTCACCCCTCCACTTT	CASGLGRGNSPLHF
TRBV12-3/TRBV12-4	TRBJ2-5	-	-	TGTGCCAGCAGTGGGACATACCAAGAGACCCAGTACTTC	CASSGTYQETQYF
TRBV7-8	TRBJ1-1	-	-	TGTGCCAGCAACCTTGATACAGGGACGACTGAAGCTTTCTTT	CASNLDTGTTEAFF
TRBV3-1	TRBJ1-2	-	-	TGTGCCAGCAGCCTGGTGGACAGTCTTCTCTACACCTTC	CASSLVDSLLYTF
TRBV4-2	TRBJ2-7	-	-	TGTGCCAGCAGCCAGGGAGGCCTTCGAAATAACGCCTACGAGCAGTACTTC	CASSQGGLRNNAYEQYF
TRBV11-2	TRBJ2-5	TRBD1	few	TGTGCCAGCAGCTCGACAGGGTCCGAGACCCAGTACTTC	CASSSTGSETQYF
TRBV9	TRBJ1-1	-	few	TGTGCCAGCAGCGCCCGTCTGCAGGCTGAAGCTTTCTTT	CASSARLQAEAFF
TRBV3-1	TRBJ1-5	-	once	TGTGCCAGCAGCCAAGGGCATCAGCCCCAGCATTTT	CASSQGHQPQHF
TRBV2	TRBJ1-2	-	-	TGTGCCAGCAGCCTTGACCGCTATGGCTACACCTTC	CASSLDRYGYTF
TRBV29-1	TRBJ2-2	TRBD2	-	TGCAGCGTTAGACTAGCGGGGAGTCCCACCGGGGAGCTGTTTTTT	CSVRLAGSPTGELFF
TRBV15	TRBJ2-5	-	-	TGTGCCACCAGCAAGGACACATCCGAGACCCAGTACTTC	CATSKDTSETQYF
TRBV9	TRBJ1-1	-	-	TGTGCCAGCAGCGTAGTTGGGGCCGGCGGGACTGAAGCTTTCTTT	CASSVVGAGGTEAFF
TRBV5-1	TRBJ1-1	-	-	TGCGCCAGCACCCCGACGGGCGGGCCGAACACTGAAGCTTTCTTT	CASTPTGGPNTEAFF
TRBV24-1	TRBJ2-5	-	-	TGTGCCACCAGTGCTCCGGGATCCTGGGAGACCCAGTACTTC	CATSAPGSWETQYF
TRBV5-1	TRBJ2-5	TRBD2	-	TGCGCCAGCAGCCTACTTAGGACTAGGAGGGGAGAGACCCAGTACTTC	CASSLLRTRRGETQYF
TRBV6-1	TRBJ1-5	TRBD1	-	TGTGCCAGCACCTGGACAGGGAGTAATCAGCCCCAGCATTTT	CASTWTGSNQPQHF
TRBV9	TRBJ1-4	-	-	TGTGCCAGCAGCGTAGGAAACAGCCCTAATGAAAAACTGTTTTTT	CASSVGNSPNEKLFF
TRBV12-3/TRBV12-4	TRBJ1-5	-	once	TGTGCCAGCAGGCAACAGGGTGACAATCAGCCCCAGCATTTT	CASRQQGDNQPQHF
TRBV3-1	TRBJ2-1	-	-	TGTGCCAGCAGCCGAACGGCGGTATCCTACAATGAGCAGTTCTTC	CASSRTAVSYNEQFF
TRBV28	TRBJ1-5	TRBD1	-	TGTGCCAGCAGCTCTCGGACAGGGGGGTACAATCAGCCCCAGCATTTT	CASSSRTGGYNQPQHF